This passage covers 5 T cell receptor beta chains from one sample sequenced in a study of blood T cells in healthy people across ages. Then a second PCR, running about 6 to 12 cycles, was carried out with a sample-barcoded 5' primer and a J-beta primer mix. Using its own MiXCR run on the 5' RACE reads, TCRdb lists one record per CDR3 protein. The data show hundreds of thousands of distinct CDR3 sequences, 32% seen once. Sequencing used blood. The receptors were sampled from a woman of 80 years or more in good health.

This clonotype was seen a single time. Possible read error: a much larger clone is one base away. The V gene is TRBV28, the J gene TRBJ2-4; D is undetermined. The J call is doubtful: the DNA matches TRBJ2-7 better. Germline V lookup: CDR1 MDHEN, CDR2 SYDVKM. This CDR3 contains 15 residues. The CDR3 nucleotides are TGTGCCAGCAGTTCCCCGGAAGCCCGCTCCTACGAGCAGTACTTC. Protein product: CASSSPEARSYEQYF.

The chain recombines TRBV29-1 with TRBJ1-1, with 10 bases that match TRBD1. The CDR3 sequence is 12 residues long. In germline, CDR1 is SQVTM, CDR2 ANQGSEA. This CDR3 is CSSSGQGTEAFF. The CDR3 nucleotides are TGCAGTTCGTCGGGACAGGGGACTGAAGCTTTCTTT.

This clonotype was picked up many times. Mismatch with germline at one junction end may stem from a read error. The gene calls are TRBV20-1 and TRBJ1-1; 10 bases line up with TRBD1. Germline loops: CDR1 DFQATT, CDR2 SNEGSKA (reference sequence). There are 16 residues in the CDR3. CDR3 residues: CSPSSSVGTGATEAFF. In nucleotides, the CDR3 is TGCAGTCCTAGCAGTAGTGTCGGGACAGGGGCAACTGAAGCTTTCTTT.

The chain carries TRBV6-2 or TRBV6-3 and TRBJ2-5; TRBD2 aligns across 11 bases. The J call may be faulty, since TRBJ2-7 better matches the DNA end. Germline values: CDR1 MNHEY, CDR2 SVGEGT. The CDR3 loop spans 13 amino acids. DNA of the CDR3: TGTGCCAGCAGACTAGCGGGAGACCACGAGCAGTACTTC. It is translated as CASRLAGDHEQYF.

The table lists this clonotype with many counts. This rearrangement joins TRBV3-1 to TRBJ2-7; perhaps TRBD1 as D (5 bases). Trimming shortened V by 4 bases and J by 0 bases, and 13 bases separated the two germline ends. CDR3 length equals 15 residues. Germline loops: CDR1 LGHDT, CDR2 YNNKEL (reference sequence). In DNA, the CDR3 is TGTGCCAGCAGCCCTCGAACAGGATTCTCCTACGAGCAGTACTTC. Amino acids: CASSPRTGFSYEQYF.